This T cell receptor (beta chain) was captured by sequencing in a study of regulatory T cells in long-lasting Graves disease. The germline CDR1 and CDR2 sequences are SGHAT and FQNNGV. The CDR3 loop spans 15 amino acids. V was pared by 0 bases and J by 3 bases, with 10 bases between. The sample's time point: newly diagnosed GD, antithyroid drugs for less than 3 months. Following extraction of RNA from PBMCs, that RNA was used to make the TCR library. Building of the TCR beta libraries involved iRepertoire HTBI primers and Arm-PCR of CDR3 regions. TCRdb ran MiXCR on the multiplex PCR reads and lists one entry per CDR3 protein. The profile shows 450,000 to 650,000 distinct CDR3 sequences, about 16% of them singletons. The same data also went into a second study, on T cells in Graves' hyperthyroidism and ophthalmopathy. That source notes: An initial round of RT-PCR targeting the TCR CDR3 relied on the HTBI primer set.

The TCR was taken from a middle-aged woman with Graves disease. Specimen: peripheral blood mononuclear cells (PBMCs), collected at new diagnosis, from a patient treated with antithyroid drugs. The J gene is TRBJ2-3, the V gene TRBV11-2; D tentatively reads TRBD1 or TRBD2 (5 bases each). This CDR3 is CASSLDLGATDTQYF. The DNA of the CDR3 is TGTGCCAGCAGCTTAGATCTCGGGGCTACAGATACGCAGTATTTT.